This T cell receptor beta chain was sequenced in a study of T and B cells in COVID-19 patients. J was trimmed by 5 bases and V by 4 bases; bases with no gene match: 8. CDR3 length equals 15 residues. CDR1 SGHTA and CDR2 FQGNSA come from the germline V gene. Blood genomic DNA input for TRB amplification was about 220-500 ng. This clonotype has only a few counts. BIOMED2 TRB-A/B primer pools were used in multiplex TRB PCR. TCRdb analysed the multiplex PCR reads with MiXCR anew, one entry per CDR3 protein. Of some 15,000 distinct CDR3 sequences in the sample, approximately 26% were seen once. The TCR originated in a human donor who had recovered from COVID-19. Sequenced material: blood. V is TRBV7-2 and J is TRBJ2-7, with TRBD1 matching 10 bases. CDR3 DNA: TGTGCCAGCAGCTCCGGGGGGACAGGGGCGAACGAGCAGTACTTC. Amino acid sequence: CASSSGGTGANEQYF. Together with reference TRBV7-2 and TRBJ2-7, the CDR3 gives the full variable domain: GAGVSQSPSNKVTEKGKDVELRCDPISGHTALYWYRQSLGQGLEFLIYFQGNSAPDKSGLPSDRFSAERTGGSVSTLTIQRTQQEDSAVYLCASSSGGTGANEQYFGPGTRLTVT.